This T cell receptor beta chain was identified during a study of T cells expressing NK-cell markers (dated by TCRdb to 2018 to 2020). Looking at the study overall: In sorted CD3+CD56+NKG2C+, CD3+CD56+NKG2C- and CD3+CD56-NKG2C+ T-cell subsets from several donors, TCR beta-chain repertoires were profiled. Libraries were sequenced as 2 x 150 bp reads on Illumina HiSeq 2000/2500, MiSeq or NextSeq. Randomly selected healthy volunteers, three men and five women, were used as the eight sequenced donors. Among the eight sequenced donors, only one was HCMV-seronegative, while the other seven were HCMV-seropositive.

CDR1 and CDR2, looked up from the germline V gene (reference sequence), are SEHNR and FQNEAQ. Reading from cysteine to phenylalanine, the CDR3 counts 14 amino acids. The DNA sequence is not available. Concerning this clonotype: This clone's antigen is unknown.

Instrument used: Illumina HiSeq 2000. The TCR beta cDNA libraries were made using 5'RACE template switching, a step that added both a universal primer site and unique molecular identifiers. Synthesis of cDNA was primed from the TCR beta constant segment and was followed by two consecutive PCR amplification steps. The paper's data handling went like this. MIGEC was used to demultiplex reads and group reads by UMI, and MiTCR was used to assemble and quantify clonotypes. To exclude erroneous sequences, any TCR cDNA sequence not supported by at least two reads was discarded. Downstream repertoire analysis used the tcR package, and clonotypes were matched across fractions by CDR3 nucleotide sequence plus V segment. VDJmatch was used to annotate antigen specificity against VDJdb, with one amino acid substitution in CDR3 permitted. Once TCRdb had reprocessed the reads, it stored one entry per CDR3 protein sequence and supplied no DNA. The V and J calls follow TCRdb's processing rather than the paper's. The table kept for this sample lists almost 450,000 distinct CDR3 sequences. The ten largest clonotypes hold roughly 7.2% of the sample.

HCMV-specific IgG was detected in serum with a commercial ELISA kit to determine HCMV serostatus. Ficoll density gradient centrifugation was used to isolate peripheral blood mononuclear cells from blood. Beyond this particular receptor, the publication reports: In six donors, the dominant CD3+CD56+NKG2C+ clonotypes ranked among the top 10 CD8+ clonotypes, making up about 1.0-7.5% of CD8+ T cells. Those dominant clonotypes were again the most abundant among CD3+CD56-NKG2C+ cells in several donors, at about 28.3-65%. Whether the expanded NKG2C-expressing T cell clones were specific for HCMV antigens was left unclear.

Sequenced material: blood T cells: a sorted CD56 or NKG2C T cell subset, CD4+ or CD8+ T cells, or bulk PBMC T cells (not recorded which). This sequence originates from a woman between 18 and 70 years old in good health. The sequence joins TRBV7-9 to TRBJ1-2; lacking DNA, the TRBD1 call made by TCRdb goes unchecked. The CDR3 corresponds to CASSKAGTTYGYTF.